The 7 T cell receptor beta chains below come from one sample, sequenced in a study of blood T cell repertoires in COVID-19. The assay was immunoSEQ multiplex PCR, and TCRdb's table has in-frame clones only and misses some. The sample carries roughly 180,000 clones, around 82% recorded once. Sequenced material: PBMCs or T cells enriched from blood (not recorded which). The receptors here all came from a man between 60 and 75 years old who had recovered from COVID-19.

This clone was picked up one time. This chain links TRBV24-1 with TRBJ1-6; 9 nucleotides align to TRBD1. The CDR3 is 15 residues long. Germline V lookup: CDR1 KGHDR, CDR2 SFDVKD. Germline trimming cut 4 bases from V and 7 bases from J; bases unmatched to any gene: 4. CDR3 sequence: CATSEGQGFNSPLHF. CDR3 in DNA: TGTGCCACCAGTGAGGGACAGGGCTTCAATTCACCCCTCCACTTT.

The V and J genes are TRBV6-5 and TRBJ1-1, with D possibly TRBD1 on 6 matching bases. V was cut by 4 bases and J by 4 bases, with 16 bases left in between. The CDR3 is 15 amino acids. Germline CDR1 MNHEY, CDR2 SVGAGI. The DNA of the CDR3 is TGTGCCAGCAGTTTACAGGGTGGCGGTGTCACTGAAGCTTTCTTT. Encoded protein: CASSLQGGGVTEAFF.

The J gene is TRBJ2-3, the V gene TRBV3-1 (or the pseudogene TRBV3-2), with 9 bases that match TRBD2. Germline V gene lookup returns CDR1 LGHDT and CDR2 YNNKEL (reference sequence). The CDR3 has 17 residues. After removal of 4 bases from V and 2 bases from J, the junction contained 10 bases not matched to a gene. The CDR3 DNA is TGTGCCAGCAGCCGACCCCAAGCGGGAGGCCTCACAGATACGCAGTATTTT. The encoded protein is CASSRPQAGGLTDTQYF.

The V and J genes are TRBV19 and TRBJ1-6; TRBD1 is a possible D gene (6 bases). Trimming stripped 3 bases from V and 5 bases from J, with 11 bases between. The CDR3 contains 15 residues. Germline V lookup: CDR1 LNHDA, CDR2 SQIVND (reference sequence). The CDR3 DNA reads as TGTGCCAGTAGTATGTCCCGGACAGATAATTCACCCCTCCACTTT. Encoded protein: CASSMSRTDNSPLHF.

V is TRBV28 and J is TRBJ2-1, with D perhaps matching TRBD2 (5 bases). CDR1 MDHEN and CDR2 SYDVKM come from the germline V gene. V was cut by 7 bases and J by 4 bases, with 14 bases left in between. This CDR3 contains 14 residues. The CDR3 loop reads CASKGGGSYNEQFF. The CDR3 nucleotides are TGTGCCAGCAAAGGCGGCGGGTCTTACAATGAGCAGTTCTTC.

This clone was recorded a few times. The J gene is TRBJ2-3, the V gene TRBV2; maybe TRBD1 (6 bases). The CDR3 spans 16 residues. Germline V gene sequence: CDR1 SNHLY, CDR2 FYNNEI. V was shortened by 7 bases and J by 0 bases, with 17 bases between the two germline ends. CDR3 bases: TGTGCCAGCATACTCAGGGGAATGCAAAGCACAGATACGCAGTATTTT. This translates into CASILRGMQSTDTQYF. Together with reference TRBV2 and TRBJ2-3, the CDR3 gives the full variable domain: EPEVTQTPSHQVTQMGQEVILRCVPISNHLYFYWYRQILGQKVEFLVSFYNNEISEKSEIFDDQFSVERPDGSNFTLKIRSTKLEDSAMYFCASILRGMQSTDTQYFGPGTRLTVL.

This rearrangement joins TRBV28 to TRBJ2-6; D might be TRBD2 (5 bases). Germline CDR1 MDHEN, CDR2 SYDVKM. V dropped 3 bases and J dropped 4 bases, with 10 bases sitting between them. The CDR3 covers 15 residues. CDR3 loop: CASSFGPGGANVLTF. The CDR3 nucleotides read TGTGCCAGCAGTTTTGGCCCGGGAGGGGCCAACGTCCTGACTTTC.